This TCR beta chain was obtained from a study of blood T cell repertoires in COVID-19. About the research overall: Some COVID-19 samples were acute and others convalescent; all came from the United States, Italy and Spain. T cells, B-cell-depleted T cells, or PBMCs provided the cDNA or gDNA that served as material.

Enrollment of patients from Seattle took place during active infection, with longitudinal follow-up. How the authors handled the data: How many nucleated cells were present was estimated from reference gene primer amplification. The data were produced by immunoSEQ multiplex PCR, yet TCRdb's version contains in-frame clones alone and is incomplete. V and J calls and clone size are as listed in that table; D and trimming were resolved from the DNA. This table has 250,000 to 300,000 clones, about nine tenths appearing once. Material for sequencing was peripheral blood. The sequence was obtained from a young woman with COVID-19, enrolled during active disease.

CDR3 bases: TGTGCCAGTAGTCCACGGACTAGCGGGGGGCTCTACAATGAGCAGTTCTTC. This encodes CASSPRTSGGLYNEQFF. The chain uses TRBV19 and TRBJ2-1; 14 bases are shared with TRBD2. CDR1 is LNHDA and CDR2 is SQIVND in the germline V gene (reference sequence). There are 17 residues in the CDR3. V was pared by 5 bases and J by 3 bases, with 6 bases of the junction left unmatched.